This T cell receptor beta chain stems from a study of T cell repertoires in cytomegalovirus infection. Study-wide context: In the study, CMV epitopes included recently identified HLA-C-restricted and well-studied HLA-B-restricted ones. Public signatures in TCR beta pointed to CMV infection and matching HLA type. Study observations and caveats: Summed public TCR beta family frequency identified CMV carriers bearing the relevant HLA. CMV-specific TCR beta clonotypes restricted by HLA-C dominated the ex vivo response.

The germline CDR1 and CDR2 sequences are MNHNS and SASEGT. The CDR3 has 17 amino acids. The ends were cut back, 8 bases at V and 0 bases at J, with 20 bases in the middle. This clonotype appeared a few times. What it binds is not known. TCRdb re-called the reads through MiXCR, storing one row per CDR3 protein. The sample records 400,000 to 600,000 distinct CDR3 sequences, roughly 43% being singletons. The sequence came from a human donor in good health (CMV status not recorded). Some clones in this sample may be carry-over from other donors' samples. The chain employs TRBV6-1 and TRBJ2-1; D might be TRBD2 (5 bases). The starting material was cultured PBMCs, obtained from culture after CMV antigen stimulation. The CDR3 nucleotides are TGTGCCAGCCGCCCCGGGGTTGCAATTCTCTCCTACAATGAGCAGTTCTTC. Translation gives CASRPGVAILSYNEQFF.